The 25 T cell receptor beta chains listed next were all sequenced from one sample in a study of beta chain features in type 1 diabetes. What was sequenced were expressed TCRB transcripts, since all of the isolated RNA had been reverse transcribed. Profiled with immunoSEQ multiplex PCR; TCRdb holds only in-frame clones, not every one. The sample has hundreds of thousands of clones, about 17% seen once; the top ten hold 0.02% to 0.025%. Sequences were obtained from naive CD4+ T cells from blood. Every receptor here comes from a woman aged 18 to 35 in good health.

Only a few counts were recorded for this clone. The V and J genes are TRBV4-3 and TRBJ1-1, with unresolved D. CDR3 size: 14 residues. V lost 0 bases, J lost 5 bases, and 10 bases lay in between. Germline values: CDR1 LGHNA, CDR2 YSLEER. The CDR3: CASSQEQAGTEAFF. Written as DNA, the CDR3 is TGCGCCAGCAGCCAAGAGCAGGCGGGGACTGAAGCTTTCTTT.

This clone was recorded a few times. The CDR3 is CASSYLTGTYEQYF. The CDR3, as DNA: TGTGCCAGCAGTTATTTGACAGGGACCTACGAGCAGTACTTC. The gene calls are TRBV6-5 and TRBJ2-7; 7 nucleotides agree with TRBD1. Germline assignment: CDR1 MNHEY and CDR2 SVGAGI. J lost 2 bases, V lost 3 bases, and 4 bases had no gene match. This CDR3 region has 14 residues.

The chain links TRBV9 to TRBJ2-1; no reliable D call. The germline V gene has CDR1 SGDLS and CDR2 YYNGEE. The V end was cut by 8 bases, the J end by 5 bases, with 14 bases between. The CDR3 is 13 amino acids. CDR3 amino acids: CARIGLWDNEQFF. In nucleotides, the CDR3 is TGTGCCAGAATAGGATTGTGGGACAATGAGCAGTTCTTC.

The chain combines TRBV2 with TRBJ1-2, with 7 bases matching TRBD1. V lost 7 bases, J lost 7 bases, and 9 bases stayed unmatched. The CDR3 length is 13 residues. CDR1 is SNHLY and CDR2 is FYNNEI in the germline V gene. DNA of the CDR3: TGTGCCAGCAATACTCGGACAGGCCGTGGCTACACCTTC. Its translation is CASNTRTGRGYTF.

The genes are TRBV9 and TRBJ2-1, with 10 bases that match TRBD2. Germline V gene data show CDR1 as SGDLS and CDR2 as YYNGEE. The CDR3 covers 15 residues. V lost 2 bases to trimming and J lost 8 bases; unmatched junction nucleotides: 7. The CDR3 reads CASSVGLAMRDEQFF. The CDR3 DNA reads as TGTGCCAGCAGCGTGGGACTAGCGATGCGTGATGAGCAGTTCTTC. The whole variable domain, remainder taken from reference TRBV9 and TRBJ2-1, is DSGVTQTPKHLITATGQRVTLRCSPRSGDLSVYWYQQSLDQGLQFLIQYYNGEERAKGNILERFSAQQFPDLHSELNLSSLELGDSALYFCASSVGLAMRDEQFFGPGTRLTVL.

This clone was observed a few times. This chain joins TRBV20-1 and TRBJ1-3; no reliable D call. The germline gives CDR1 DFQATT, CDR2 SNEGSKA (reference sequence). Trimming took off 3 bases at V and 8 bases at J, with 8 bases between the two ends. The CDR3 loop spans 11 amino acids. In nucleotides, the CDR3 is TGCAGTGCTAGTTCCCTGGACACCATATATTTT. It codes for CSASSLDTIYF.

V gene TRBV11-1 combines with J gene TRBJ2-5; D gene uncertain. The germline V gene encodes CDR1 SGHAT and CDR2 FQDESV (reference sequence). V gave up 1 base and J gave up 2 bases, with 11 bases separating them. The CDR3 has 15 residues. The CDR3 protein is CASSLDQTQQETQYF. Written as DNA, the CDR3 is TGTGCCAGCAGCTTAGATCAGACACAACAAGAGACCCAGTACTTC.

The chain combines TRBV6-1 with TRBJ2-3; 8 bases align to TRBD2. CDR1 is MNHNS and CDR2 is SASEGT in the germline V gene. Trimming removed 2 bases from V and 4 bases from J; junction bases left unmatched: 8. The CDR3 spans 16 residues. CDR3 coding DNA: TGTGCCAGCAGTGAACGCAACGCGGGAGGCCCAGATACGCAGTATTTT. This encodes CASSERNAGGPDTQYF.

The chain links TRBV7-2 to TRBJ2-7; 8 bases map to TRBD2. Germline V gene data show CDR1 as SGHTA and CDR2 as FQGNSA. The CDR3 contains 15 residues. J gave up 4 bases and V 1 base, and 6 bases lay outside the gene matches. The CDR3 reads CASSLGPAGVYEQYF. The CDR3 DNA follows: TGTGCCAGCAGCTTAGGTCCAGCGGGAGTGTACGAGCAGTACTTC.

V is TRBV27 and J is TRBJ2-1; a possible D gene is TRBD1 (5 bases). V was shortened by 6 bases and J by 8 bases, with 23 bases between the two germline ends. The germline V gene encodes CDR1 MNHEY and CDR2 SMNVEV (reference sequence). The CDR3 covers 16 residues. The CDR3 coding sequence is TGTGCCAGCAGCTCCTGGCAGGGCAGAGGTCAGGATGAGCAGTTCTTC. This encodes CASSSWQGRGQDEQFF.

J is TRBJ1-2 and V is TRBV28; no definite D call. The CDR3 extends over 13 amino acids. Germline CDR1 is MDHEN and CDR2 is SYDVKM. Trimming shortened V by 7 bases and J by 5 bases, and 14 bases separated the two germline ends. For the CDR3, the DNA is TGTGCCAGCACTGTAGACCGTCGTTATGGCTACACCTTC. It is translated as CASTVDRRYGYTF.

CDR3 loop: CASSSGTSGIGVYDEQFF. CDR3 bases: TGTGCCAGCAGCTCAGGGACTAGCGGGATAGGCGTTTATGATGAGCAGTTCTTC. V usage is TRBV5-6 and J usage is TRBJ2-1; the match to TRBD2 covers 13 bases. This CDR3 is built from 18 residues. The germline V gene has CDR1 SGHDT and CDR2 YYEEEE. The junction had 14 bases not matched to a gene; V was cut back by 3 bases and J by 8 bases.

In its sample, this clone was seen a few times. In DNA, the CDR3 is TGTGCCAGCCCAAGAGGTGCCACAAGTGACTATGGCTACACCTTC. Amino acid sequence: CASPRGATSDYGYTF. The J gene is TRBJ1-2, the V gene TRBV25-1, with D uncertain. The CDR3 length is 15 residues. Germline V lookup: CDR1 MGHDK, CDR2 SYGVNS. Trimming removed 8 bases from V and 3 bases from J, with 19 bases in between.

The chain uses TRBV16 and TRBJ1-3, with TRBD1 matching over 7 bases. The germline V gene encodes CDR1 KGHSY and CDR2 FQNENV. The trim removed 6 bases at V and 2 bases at J, leaving 7 bases unmatched. This CDR3 has 15 amino acids. CDR3 sequence: CASRPTGVTGNTIYF. Written as DNA, the CDR3 is TGTGCCAGCAGACCTACAGGGGTGACTGGAAACACCATATATTTT.

The chain combines TRBV27 with TRBJ2-3; tentatively, D is TRBD2 (6 bases). From germline, CDR1 is MNHEY and CDR2 SMNVEV (reference sequence). V lost 3 bases to trimming and J lost 5 bases, with 9 bases between them. The length of the CDR3 is 13 residues. CDR3 bases: TGTGCCAGCAGTTTCTTGGAGGGAGATACGCAGTATTTT. Its translation: CASSFLEGDTQYF.

This clone was found a few times. The chain uses TRBV5-4 and TRBJ2-1, with a tentative D call TRBD2 (5 bases). The length of the CDR3 is 13 residues. CDR1 and CDR2 (germline): SGHNT, YYREEE (reference sequence). Between the trimmed V and J ends, which lost 0 bases and 8 bases, there was a span of 9 bases. The CDR3 here is CASSLGTGDEQFF. Here the CDR3 DNA reads TGTGCCAGCAGCTTGGGGACTGGCGATGAGCAGTTCTTC.

The chain employs TRBV7-9 and TRBJ2-7; 9 nucleotides line up with TRBD2. V gave up 4 bases and J gave up 2 bases; unmatched junction bases: 12. Germline V CDR1 and CDR2: SEHNR, FQNEAQ (reference sequence). The CDR3 contains 17 residues. CDR3 DNA: TGTGCCAGCAGCTCGGTACCTTCTAGCGGGGAAACCTACGAGCAGTACTTC. Its translation: CASSSVPSSGETYEQYF.

This clone was found a few times. The rearrangement links TRBV7-2 to TRBJ2-7, with 9 bases that match TRBD2. The CDR3 is 19 residues long. Germline V gene lookup returns CDR1 SGHTA and CDR2 FQGNSA. V shed 1 base and J 2 bases; nucleotides not matched to a gene: 15. This chain's CDR3 is CASSLVLSAGGPRTYEQYF. For the CDR3, the DNA is TGTGCCAGCAGCTTAGTCCTCTCCGCGGGAGGGCCTAGGACCTACGAGCAGTACTTC.

This clone has more than one count but fewer than ten. This chain joins TRBV7-2 and TRBJ2-3; the D gene is possibly TRBD1 (5 bases). The CDR3 runs to 16 residues. CDR1 SGHTA and CDR2 FQGNSA come from the germline V gene. Trimming left V 4 bases short and J 0 bases short, with 14 bases between. The CDR3 region is CASSYNRIASTDTQYF. DNA of the CDR3: TGTGCCAGCAGCTACAACAGGATAGCTAGCACAGATACGCAGTATTTT.

The chain uses TRBV4-2 and TRBJ1-4, with no clear D. Trimming stripped 8 bases from V and 8 bases from J, with 6 bases between. Germline V lookup: CDR1 LGHNA, CDR2 YNFKEQ. The CDR3 spans 10 residues. This CDR3 reads CASGREKLFF. CDR3 in DNA: TGTGCCAGCGGGAGGGAAAAACTGTTTTTT.

This clone was found a few times. This chain joins TRBV7-2 and TRBJ2-3; tentatively, D is TRBD2 (7 bases). The CDR3 spans 15 residues. CDR1 is SGHTA, CDR2 FQGNSA, per germline. Between the trimmed V and J ends, which lost 8 bases and 6 bases, there was a span of 21 bases. The CDR3 spells CASQKGEGLRDTQYF. As DNA, the CDR3 is TGTGCCAGCCAAAAGGGGGAGGGCCTTCGGGATACGCAGTATTTT.

The chain has TRBV19 and TRBJ2-1; the D gene could be TRBD1 or TRBD2 (5 bases each). Per the germline V gene, CDR1 is LNHDA and CDR2 is SQIVND (reference sequence). V was clipped by 6 bases and J by 8 bases, with 14 bases between them. The CDR3 is 13 residues long. The CDR3 DNA reads TGTGCCAGTAGCCGGGACGGTCAATATGAGCAGTTCTTC. This codes for CASSRDGQYEQFF.

The chain employs TRBV10-3 and TRBJ2-7, with a tentative D call TRBD1 (5 bases). Germline CDR1 is ENHRY and CDR2 is SYGVKD. The CDR3 loop spans 11 amino acids. V lost 9 bases, J lost 5 bases, and 11 bases lay in between. This CDR3 is CAIAQANEQYF. CDR3 nucleotides: TGTGCCATTGCACAGGCAAACGAGCAGTACTTC.

This clone has only a few counts. J is TRBJ2-3 and V is TRBV11-2; D unclear. Germline-derived CDR1 and CDR2 are SGHAT and FQNNGV. The V gene lost 0 bases and the J gene lost 6 bases, with 4 bases spanning the gap. CDR3 length: 12 amino acids. The CDR3 sequence: CASSLDRDTQYF. The CDR3 DNA sequence: TGTGCCAGCAGCTTAGATAGGGATACGCAGTATTTT.

The chain joins TRBV11-3 to TRBJ2-7; D is uncertain. V lost 0 bases and J lost 3, with 9 bases in between. The CDR3 sequence is 14 residues long. Looked up from germline, CDR1 is SGHNT and CDR2 is YENEEA. The CDR3 DNA sequence: TGTGCCAGCAGCTTAGAACGGTCTGGCTACGAGCAGTACTTC. This codes for CASSLERSGYEQYF.